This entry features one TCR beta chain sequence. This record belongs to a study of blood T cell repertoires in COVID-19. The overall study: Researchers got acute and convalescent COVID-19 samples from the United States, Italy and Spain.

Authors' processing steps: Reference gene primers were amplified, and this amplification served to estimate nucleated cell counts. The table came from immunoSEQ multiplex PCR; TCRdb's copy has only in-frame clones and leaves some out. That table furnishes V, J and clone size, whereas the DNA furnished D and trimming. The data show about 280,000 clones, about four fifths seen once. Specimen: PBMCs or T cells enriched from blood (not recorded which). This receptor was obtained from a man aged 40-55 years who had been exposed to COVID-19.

CDR3 amino acids: CASTVRADLYGYTF. The CDR3 nucleotides read TGTGCCAGTACGGTCCGTGCGGATCTCTATGGCTACACCTTC. This chain links TRBV19 with TRBJ1-2; D unresolved. Germline loops: CDR1 LNHDA, CDR2 SQIVND (reference sequence). This CDR3 has 14 amino acids. Between the trimmed V and J ends, which lost 7 bases and 4 bases, there was a span of 16 bases.